Presented here are 18 T cell receptor beta chains from one specimen sequenced in a study of cytomegalovirus exposure and HLA in healthy donors. Some clones are missing from TCRdb's copy, which holds only in-frame ones; the method was immunoSEQ multiplex PCR. The sample has 150,000 to 200,000 clones, 85% seen once. The specimen was PBMCs. The receptor source for this set is a man between 18 and 29 years old in good health and CMV-seropositive.

The chain is built from TRBV18 and TRBJ2-7, with 13 bases identical to TRBD2. The length of the CDR3 is 16 residues. V was pared by 6 bases and J by 6 bases, with 11 bases of the junction left unmatched. Germline CDR1 and CDR2: KGHSH and LQKENI. CDR3 sequence (DNA): TGTGCCAGCTCTAAGTCGACTAGCGGGAGGATAAGCGAGCAGTACTTC. It codes for CASSKSTSGRISEQYF.

This sequence joins TRBV28 and TRBJ2-3, with 7 bases fitting TRBD1. CDR3 length equals 12 residues. Losses at the gene ends were 5 bases for V and 7 bases for J; bases not matched to a gene: 3. Germline assignment: CDR1 MDHEN and CDR2 SYDVKM. CDR3 sequence (DNA): TGTGCCAGCAGTCAACAGGGGTATACGCAGTATTTT. Encoded protein: CASSQQGYTQYF.

This clone occurred once. This chain uses TRBV18 with TRBJ2-1; 7 bases line up with TRBD2. This CDR3 is 16 amino acids long. Germline V gene lookup returns CDR1 KGHSH and CDR2 LQKENI. With 2 bases clipped from V and 7 bases from J, the junction kept 11 bases outside the gene matches. The CDR3 nucleotides read TGTGCCAGCTCACCATTAGGGCTAGCGGCAACTAATGAGCAGTTCTTC. Translating gives CASSPLGLAATNEQFF.

V and J are TRBV7-3 and TRBJ1-5; 7 bases line up with TRBD1. The CDR3 length is 16 residues. V gave up 4 bases and J gave up 5 bases; unmatched junction bases: 11. Per the germline V gene, CDR1 is SGHTA and CDR2 is FQGTGA. The CDR3 loop is CASSSRQGGRYQPQHF. CDR3 coding DNA: TGTGCCAGCAGCTCGCGACAGGGAGGACGATATCAGCCCCAGCATTTT. Using reference TRBV7-3 and TRBJ1-5 for the parts outside the CDR3, the full variable domain is GAGVSQTPSNKVTEKGKYVELRCDPISGHTALYWYRQSLGQGPEFLIYFQGTGAADDSGLPNDRFFAVRPEGSVSTLKIQRTERGDSAVYLCASSSRQGGRYQPQHFGDGTRLSIL.

The chain has TRBV2 and TRBJ2-1, with 9 bases matching TRBD1. The CDR3 runs 13 residues. Germline CDR1 SNHLY, CDR2 FYNNEI. The V and J ends lost 11 bases and 6 bases, in that order; junction bases with no gene match: 8. The CDR3 loop reads CALRTGEVNEQFF. The CDR3 bases are TGTGCCCTACGGACAGGGGAAGTCAATGAGCAGTTCTTC.

This sequence joins TRBV29-1 and TRBJ2-2; TRBD2 matches 12 bases. V trimming: 6 bases; J trimming: 6 bases; junction bases outside the gene matches: 5. The CDR3 sequence is 14 residues long. From germline, CDR1 is SQVTM and CDR2 ANQGSEA. For the CDR3, the DNA is TGCAGCGTCGCTAGCGGGAGGGCGGCCGGGGAGCTGTTTTTT. This gives the protein CSVASGRAAGELFF.

The CDR3 spells CASSLSNRGNTEAFF. CDR3 nucleotide sequence: TGTGCCAGCAGTTTATCGAACAGGGGGAACACTGAAGCTTTCTTT. The V gene is TRBV27, the J gene TRBJ1-1; TRBD1 aligns across 7 bases. J lost 1 base, V lost 0 bases, and 2 bases had no gene match. The CDR3 covers 15 residues. From germline, CDR1 is MNHEY and CDR2 SMNVEV (reference sequence).

The V and J genes are TRBV5-3 and TRBJ2-1, with 9 bases matching TRBD1. TRBV5-3 is placed among ORFs of uncertain function. V was clipped by 3 bases and J by 4 bases; unmatched bases: 11. This CDR3 has 17 residues. This chain's CDR3 is CARSSIQGATRYNEQFF. CDR3 DNA: TGTGCCAGAAGCTCGATACAGGGGGCGACCCGATACAATGAGCAGTTCTTC.

This chain joins TRBV25-1 and TRBJ1-1, with 7 bases lining up with TRBD1. Germline CDR1 reads MGHDK; CDR2 reads SYGVNS. The CDR3 length is 16 residues. J lost 0 bases, V lost 3 bases, and 7 bases had no gene match. The chain's CDR3 is CASSEGRTGLNTEAFF. CDR3 bases: TGTGCCAGCAGTGAGGGAAGGACAGGATTGAACACTGAAGCTTTCTTT.

The chain uses TRBV5-4 and TRBJ2-5; D may be TRBD1 (5 bases). The CDR3 has 13 residues. CDR1 SGHNT and CDR2 YYREEE come from the germline V gene (reference sequence). Trimming stripped 1 base from V and 5 bases from J, with 9 bases between. In nucleotides, the CDR3 is TGTGCCAGCAGCTTGATGGCAGGGGAGACCCAGTACTTC. It is translated as CASSLMAGETQYF. The whole variable domain, filled in from reference TRBV5-4 and TRBJ2-5, reads ETGVTQSPTHLIKTRGQQVTLRCSSQSGHNTVSWYQQALGQGPQFIFQYYREEENGRGNFPPRFSGLQFPNYSSELNVNALELDDSALYLCASSLMAGETQYFGPGTRLLVL.

The chain joins TRBV28 to TRBJ1-3, with a possible D match to TRBD1 (6 bases). Trimming took 4 bases from V and 4 from J, leaving 8 bases between them. The CDR3 contains 13 residues. Germline V lookup: CDR1 MDHEN, CDR2 SYDVKM. Here the CDR3 DNA reads TGTGCCAGCAGTTCAGGGGACGGAAACACCATATATTTT. Its translation is CASSSGDGNTIYF. Supplemented by reference TRBV28 and TRBJ1-3, the full variable domain reads DVKVTQSSRYLVKRTGEKVFLECVQDMDHENMFWYRQDPGLGLRLIYFSYDVKMKEKGDIPEGYSVSREKKERFSLILESASTNQTSMYLCASSSGDGNTIYFGEGSWLTVV.

The chain carries TRBV4-1 and TRBJ1-1, with 9 bases aligning to TRBD1. Unmatched junction bases numbered 5, after V lost 5 bases and J lost 1 base. CDR1 MGHRA and CDR2 YSYEKL come from the germline V gene. CDR3 size: 15 residues. The CDR3: CASSLGTGTNTEAFF. CDR3 DNA sequence: TGCGCCAGCAGCTTGGGGACAGGGACGAACACTGAAGCTTTCTTT.

The CDR3 reads CASSPGGLTEKLFF. DNA of the CDR3: TGTGCCAGCAGTCCAGGGGGCTTGACTGAAAAACTGTTTTTT. The chain carries TRBV6-6 and TRBJ1-4, with TRBD1 identical over 8 bases. This CDR3 is built from 14 residues. With 5 bases clipped from V and 7 bases from J, the junction kept 6 bases outside the gene matches. CDR1 is MNHNY, CDR2 SVGAGI, per germline (reference sequence).

This clone was seen many times. The chain employs TRBV2 and TRBJ1-2, with 8 bases lining up with TRBD1. Germline CDR1 and CDR2: SNHLY and FYNNEI. CDR3 length equals 13 residues. V trimming: 8 bases; J trimming: 4 bases; junction bases outside the gene matches: 6. DNA for the CDR3: TGTGCCAGCGGGGGGGACAGGCTCTATGGCTACACCTTC. It specifies CASGGDRLYGYTF.

The chain links TRBV5-1 to TRBJ2-5; no clear D. V lost 4 bases and J lost 3, with 4 bases in between. Germline CDR1 and CDR2: SGHRS and YFSETQ. The length of the CDR3 is 11 residues. The DNA of the CDR3 is TGCGCCAGCAGCCTAGAAGAGACCCAGTACTTC. This codes for CASSLEETQYF.

J is TRBJ2-3 and V is TRBV9, with no clear D. CDR3 size: 14 residues. Germline V gives CDR1 SGDLS, CDR2 YYNGEE. The V gene lost 4 bases and the J gene lost 1 base, with 10 bases spanning the gap. CDR3 region: CASSQYSGTDTQYF. CDR3 coding DNA: TGTGCCAGCAGCCAATACTCGGGCACAGATACGCAGTATTTT.

The CDR3 DNA reads TGTGCCAGCAGATACGGGACAGAGTCCTATGGCTACACCTTC. The encoded protein is CASRYGTESYGYTF. This chain joins TRBV6-5 and TRBJ1-2, with TRBD1 matching over 7 bases. Germline V gene sequence: CDR1 MNHEY, CDR2 SVGAGI. V shed 6 bases, J shed 4 bases, and the junction held 8 bases outside the gene matches. This CDR3 comprises 14 residues.

This clone was recorded once. The chain joins TRBV6-5 to TRBJ1-1; possible D gene TRBD1, 5 bases. The CDR3 runs 15 residues. In germline, CDR1 is MNHEY, CDR2 SVGAGI. V was pared by 6 bases and J by 3 bases, with 17 bases between. CDR3 sequence: CASRLDLSGDTEAFF. The DNA of the CDR3 is TGTGCCAGCAGGTTAGACCTGTCGGGGGACACTGAAGCTTTCTTT.